These 31 T cell receptor beta chains share one sample of origin, sequenced in a study of PD-L1 blockade in urothelial cancer. Repertoires were generated with immunoSEQ multiplex PCR, while TCRdb's copy carries only in-frame clones and drops some. The sample has around 87,000 clones; around four fifths are singletons. Stated time point: peripheral blood 6 weeks after treatment start. The source material was PBMCs, sampled around atezolizumab (anti-PD-L1) treatment. The origin of the receptors is a man between 65 and 79 years old with urothelial cancer.

V usage is TRBV5-1 and J usage is TRBJ2-7; 9 bases agree with TRBD2. V dropped 1 base and J dropped 2; count of bases not matched to a gene: 1. Germline V gives CDR1 SGHRS, CDR2 YFSETQ. The CDR3 spans 14 residues. This chain's CDR3 is CASSLSGGTYEQYF. The DNA for the CDR3 is TGCGCCAGCAGCTTGAGCGGGGGGACCTACGAGCAGTACTTC.

This rearrangement joins TRBV14 to TRBJ2-6, with TRBD1 identical over 11 bases. Germline CDR1 and CDR2: SGHDN and FVKESK. V lost 5 bases to trimming and J lost 0 bases; unmatched junction nucleotides: 12. CDR3 length: 20 amino acids. This CDR3 is CASSEAGQGAWGSGANVLTF. CDR3 nucleotide sequence: TGTGCCAGCAGCGAAGCAGGACAGGGGGCTTGGGGCTCTGGGGCCAACGTCCTGACTTTC.

The genes are TRBV6-1 and TRBJ1-6, with 8 bases that match TRBD1. Germline V gene data show CDR1 as MNHNS and CDR2 as SASEGT. The CDR3 covers 13 residues. V dropped 8 bases and J dropped 12; count of bases not matched to a gene: 9. CDR3 sequence (DNA): TGTGCCAGCGTCGACAGGGGCGACAGACCCCTCCACTTT. Translating gives CASVDRGDRPLHF.

This clone has a handful of counts. The chain carries TRBV19 and TRBJ1-1, with no clear D. The V gene's germline CDR1 is LNHDA and CDR2 SQIVND (reference sequence). This CDR3 spans 13 amino acids. Trimming removed 6 bases at V and 1 base at J, with 9 bases between. The CDR3 DNA is TGTGCCAGTAGCCACACAGCGAACACTGAAGCTTTCTTT. This encodes CASSHTANTEAFF.

This sequence joins TRBV4-1 and TRBJ1-4, with TRBD1 matching over 11 bases. The CDR3 loop spans 16 amino acids. The V gene's germline CDR1 is MGHRA and CDR2 YSYEKL. V lost 4 bases, J lost 4 bases, and 5 bases stayed unmatched. The CDR3 reads CASSRTGGVINEKLFF. The CDR3 DNA reads as TGCGCCAGCAGCCGGACAGGGGGCGTCATTAATGAAAAACTGTTTTTT.

The V call is TRBV19, the J call TRBJ2-6; possibly TRBD1 for D (6 bases). The CDR3 has 20 residues. Trimming removed 3 bases from V and 0 bases from J, with 21 bases in between. Germline CDR1 and CDR2: LNHDA and SQIVND (reference sequence). The CDR3 DNA reads TGTGCCAGTAGTATGGCTCAGTGGCAGGGGCCCACCTCTGGGGCCAACGTCCTGACTTTC. Translating it yields CASSMAQWQGPTSGANVLTF.

The gene calls are TRBV7-9 and TRBJ1-2; no definite D call. Germline CDR1 is SEHNR and CDR2 is FQNEAQ (reference sequence). This CDR3 has 14 residues. Trimming pared 1 base from V and 2 bases from J, leaving 8 bases between. CDR3 sequence: CASSLGRLNYGYTF. In nucleotides, the CDR3 is TGTGCCAGCAGCTTAGGGCGGTTAAACTATGGCTACACCTTC.

This chain joins TRBV4-1 and TRBJ2-1; 8 bases agree with TRBD2. The CDR3 is made up of 13 amino acids. Germline V gives CDR1 MGHRA, CDR2 YSYEKL. V shed 4 bases, J shed 5 bases, and the junction held 1 base outside the gene matches. CDR3 amino acids: CASSPGLDNEQFF. CDR3 nucleotides: TGCGCCAGCAGCCCGGGACTAGACAATGAGCAGTTCTTC.

This clone was recorded only once. V and J are TRBV4-1 and TRBJ2-7, with D perhaps matching TRBD1 (6 bases). Germline V gene sequence: CDR1 MGHRA, CDR2 YSYEKL. This CDR3 has 15 amino acids. Trimming shortened V by 3 bases and J by 0 bases, and 12 bases separated the two germline ends. Written as DNA, the CDR3 is TGCGCCAGCAGCCATACGGACAGAGACTCCTACGAGCAGTACTTC. Protein: CASSHTDRDSYEQYF.

The V and J genes are TRBV7-9 and TRBJ1-4, with TRBD1 matching 9 bases. The length of the CDR3 is 16 residues. V shed 5 bases, J shed 5 bases, and the junction held 9 bases outside the gene matches. Per the germline V gene, CDR1 is SEHNR and CDR2 is FQNEAQ (reference sequence). The CDR3 sequence is CASSLTRTGENEKLFF. The CDR3 coding sequence is TGTGCCAGCAGCCTCACTCGGACAGGGGAGAATGAAAAACTGTTTTTT.

In this sample, this clone turned up a few times. The V and J genes are TRBV5-4 and TRBJ2-1; 9 nucleotides line up with TRBD2. This CDR3 spans 15 amino acids. CDR1 and CDR2 from the germline V gene are SGHNT and YYREEE (reference sequence). V lost 5 bases to trimming and J lost 3 bases; unmatched junction nucleotides: 6. The CDR3 reads CASRRASGNYNEQFF. CDR3 DNA: TGTGCCAGCAGACGGGCTAGCGGGAACTACAATGAGCAGTTCTTC.

This chain links TRBV30 with TRBJ2-2, with TRBD2 matching 8 bases. V lost 2 bases and J lost 0; bases outside the gene matches: 2. This CDR3 region has 15 residues. The germline CDR1 and CDR2 sequences are GTSNPN and SVGIG (reference sequence). In DNA, the CDR3 is TGTGCCTGGAGTCTAGCGGGTACGAACACCGGGGAGCTGTTTTTT. Its translation is CAWSLAGTNTGELFF.

The chain joins TRBV6-6 to TRBJ1-5; D is unresolved. Trimming removed 8 bases from V and 2 bases from J, with 10 bases in between. There are 13 residues in the CDR3. Germline lookup yields CDR1 MNHNY and CDR2 SVGAGI (reference sequence). The CDR3 protein is CASGGSRNQPQHF. The CDR3 nucleotides read TGTGCCAGCGGCGGGTCCCGCAATCAGCCCCAGCATTTT.

Comment on this clone: At one boundary the junction diverges from the germline segment, which might be a read error. This chain links TRBV5-6 with TRBJ1-3, with 10 bases matching TRBD1. CDR1 and CDR2 from the germline V gene are SGHDT and YYEEEE. The CDR3 has 11 amino acids. CDR3 in amino acids: CASSQGTGEDF. The CDR3 nucleotides read TGTGCCAGCAGCCAAGGGACAGGGGAAGATTTT. The full variable domain, completed using reference TRBV5-6 and TRBJ1-3, is DAGVTQSPTHLIKTRGQQVTLRCSPKSGHDTVSWYQQALGQGPQFIFQYYEEEERQRGNFPDRFSGHQFPNYSSELNVNALLLGDSALYLCASSQGTGEDFGEGSWLTVV.

This chain uses TRBV28 with TRBJ1-2; 9 bases map to TRBD1. CDR1 MDHEN and CDR2 SYDVKM come from the germline V gene. V shed 3 bases, J shed 0 bases, and the junction held 8 bases outside the gene matches. This CDR3 region has 17 residues. The CDR3 reads CASSLPLGQGTNYGYTF. In DNA form, the CDR3 reads TGTGCCAGCAGTTTGCCCCTGGGACAGGGCACTAACTATGGCTACACCTTC.

The chain carries TRBV21-1 and TRBJ2-1; the table names TRBD2, a call not compared with the DNA. TRBV21-1 is assigned pseudogene status. This CDR3 has 16 amino acids. The CDR3 bases are TGTGCCAGCAGCAAAGAGGCGGGAGAAAGTAACAATGAGCAGTTCTTC. It translates to CASSKEAGESNNEQFF.

J is TRBJ1-6 and V is TRBV7-8; tentative D call: TRBD1 (6 bases). Germline CDR1 reads SGHVS; CDR2 reads FQNEAQ. The CDR3 sequence is 17 residues long. The V and J ends lost 2 bases and 1 base respectively, with 12 bases between them. The CDR3 loop reads CASSLNPGASYNSPLHF. The CDR3 region has the DNA TGTGCCAGCAGCTTAAATCCAGGGGCTTCCTATAATTCACCCCTCCACTTT.

The chain couples TRBV9 to TRBJ2-5; D uncertain. The CDR3 consists of 14 residues. Germline V gene sequence: CDR1 SGDLS, CDR2 YYNGEE. The germline V and J ends were trimmed by 3 bases and 2 bases, with 11 bases remaining between them. The CDR3 DNA follows: TGTGCCAGCAGCGCCAAACCGACTCAAGAGACCCAGTACTTC. It encodes CASSAKPTQETQYF.

This chain joins TRBV29-1 and TRBJ2-1; D is perhaps TRBD2 (6 bases). Trimming took 5 bases from V and 7 from J, leaving 18 bases between them. Germline values: CDR1 SQVTM, CDR2 ANQGSEA. The length of the CDR3 is 14 residues. This CDR3 reads CSVPPGLLENEQFF. CDR3 coding DNA: TGCAGCGTTCCCCCGGGACTCCTCGAGAATGAGCAGTTCTTC.

The CDR3 region has the DNA TGCGCCAGCAGCTTTATAACAGGGGGGGTAAACGGTGAAGCTTTCTTT. It codes for CASSFITGGVNGEAFF. The chain carries TRBV5-1 and TRBJ1-1, with 8 bases fitting TRBD1. Trimming removed 2 bases from V and 7 bases from J; junction bases left unmatched: 13. In germline, CDR1 is SGHRS, CDR2 YFSETQ. CDR3 length: 16 amino acids.

This chain joins TRBV7-8 and TRBJ2-1; the match to TRBD2 covers 14 bases. V was clipped by 5 bases and J by 6 bases; unmatched bases: 9. Germline loops: CDR1 SGHVS, CDR2 FQNEAQ. CDR3 length: 17 residues. The CDR3 sequence: CASSNRTGTSGSNEQFF. The CDR3 coding sequence is TGTGCCAGCAGCAACCGTACCGGGACTAGCGGGAGCAATGAGCAGTTCTTC.

V and J are TRBV2 and TRBJ1-6, with no clear D. Trimming cost V 5 bases and J 0 bases, with 8 bases left between them. Germline values: CDR1 SNHLY, CDR2 FYNNEI. The CDR3 contains 15 residues. The CDR3 DNA is TGTGCCAGCAGTACGGAGAGCTCCTATAATTCACCCCTCCACTTT. Translating it yields CASSTESSYNSPLHF.

The V gene is TRBV6-4, the J gene TRBJ2-2; TRBD2 aligns across 13 bases. Germline CDR1 and CDR2: MRHNA and SNTAGT. The V and J ends lost 8 bases and 1 base, in that order; junction bases with no gene match: 4. The CDR3 spans 16 residues. The CDR3 loop is CASPTSGGLNTGELFF. The DNA for the CDR3 is TGTGCCAGCCCGACTAGCGGGGGGCTGAACACCGGGGAGCTGTTTTTT.

The CDR3 DNA reads TGTGCCAGCAGTCTAGACCCCTACGAGCAGTACTTC. This sequence encodes CASSLDPYEQYF. The chain is built from TRBV6-1 and TRBJ2-7; the D is unclear. The CDR3 is made up of 12 amino acids. Germline CDR1 and CDR2: MNHNS and SASEGT. V was pared by 5 bases and J by 2 bases, with 7 bases between.

The chain employs TRBV6-1 and TRBJ1-5, with D tentatively TRBD1 (5 bases). Trimming took off 7 bases at V and 8 bases at J, with 21 bases between the two ends. This CDR3 is built from 15 residues. The germline V gene has CDR1 MNHNS and CDR2 SASEGT. The CDR3 nucleotides are TGTGCCAGCACCGCAAGCAGGGTCCGGTCGGAGCCCCAGCATTTT. It translates to CASTASRVRSEPQHF.

This chain connects TRBV2 to TRBJ1-1, with D possibly being TRBD1 (5 bases). CDR3 length equals 14 residues. The ends were cut back, 3 bases at V and 2 bases at J, with 10 bases in the middle. Per germline, CDR1 SNHLY and CDR2 FYNNEI. For the CDR3, the DNA is TGTGCCAGCAGTGAGCGGACACCTAACACTGAAGCTTTCTTT. Translating it yields CASSERTPNTEAFF.

The chain combines TRBV6-1 with TRBJ1-3; D remains ambiguous. The germline CDR1 and CDR2 sequences are MNHNS and SASEGT. V was shortened by 4 bases and J by 2 bases, with 9 bases between the two germline ends. This CDR3 is 14 amino acids long. The CDR3 DNA sequence: TGTGCCAGCAGTGGAGGAGAAGCTGGAAACACCATATATTTT. Translating gives CASSGGEAGNTIYF.

This chain joins TRBV11-2 and TRBJ2-7; a weak D match, TRBD2 (5 bases). The V end lost 5 bases, the J end lost 2 bases, and 13 bases lay between the germline ends. The CDR3 is made up of 14 amino acids. Germline lookup yields CDR1 SGHAT and CDR2 FQNNGV. The CDR3 reads CASSISDGTYEQYF. The CDR3 DNA reads TGTGCCAGCAGCATAAGTGACGGGACCTACGAGCAGTACTTC.

This chain links TRBV29-1 with TRBJ2-3; no clear D gene. CDR3 length equals 14 residues. Trimming removed 5 bases from V and 0 bases from J, with 12 bases in between. Germline CDR1 and CDR2: SQVTM and ANQGSEA. The CDR3 DNA follows: TGCAGCGTTTCCCTCGGGTTAAGCACAGATACGCAGTATTTT. The encoded protein is CSVSLGLSTDTQYF.

This chain uses TRBV7-9 with TRBJ2-6; 11 bases align to TRBD1. The junction had 7 bases not matched to a gene; V was cut back by 3 bases and J by 0 bases. CDR3 length equals 19 residues. CDR1 and CDR2 (germline): SEHNR, FQNEAQ (reference sequence). CDR3 amino acids: CASSFSGTGGVSGANVLTF. In nucleotides, the CDR3 is TGTGCCAGCAGCTTCTCCGGGACAGGGGGGGTCTCTGGGGCCAACGTCCTGACTTTC.

The V gene is TRBV9, the J gene TRBJ2-4; TRBD2 is a possible D gene (5 bases). The CDR3 has 12 amino acids. The germline V gene encodes CDR1 SGDLS and CDR2 YYNGEE. Trimming left V 0 bases short and J 9 bases short, with 7 bases between. Here the CDR3 reads CASSVDEGIQYF. The CDR3 DNA is TGTGCCAGCAGCGTAGACGAGGGCATTCAGTACTTC.